Shown below are 28 T cell receptor beta chains from a single sample sequenced in a study of blood T cells in healthy people across ages. A J-beta primer mix and a sample-barcoded 5' primer were used in a second PCR of about 7 to 11 cycles. From the 5' RACE reads, TCRdb called clonotypes with MiXCR, one entry per CDR3 protein. The table lists 600,000 to 850,000 distinct CDR3 sequences, around 25% of them singletons, with 9.4% in the top ten. The sample was also reused in another study, on T cells of mothers and their children.

The material sequenced was blood. The source is a boy between 10 and 17 years old in good health.

The chain joins TRBV7-9 to TRBJ2-5; 8 nucleotides align to TRBD1. This CDR3 comprises 16 residues. Per the germline V gene, CDR1 is SEHNR and CDR2 is FQNEAQ (reference sequence). V shed 7 bases, J shed 4 bases, and the junction held 14 bases outside the gene matches. The CDR3 protein is CASTTAGRGRGETQYF. The CDR3 nucleotides are TGTGCCAGCACCACAGCGGGCAGGGGGCGGGGAGAGACCCAGTACTTC.

The rearrangement uses TRBV28 and TRBJ1-4; 7 bases map to TRBD1. The trim removed 4 bases at V and 5 bases at J, leaving 10 bases unmatched. The CDR3 runs to 16 residues. Germline CDR1 reads MDHEN; CDR2 reads SYDVKM. The CDR3: CASSSPGEGANEKLFF. The CDR3 nucleotides read TGTGCCAGCAGTTCTCCAGGGGAGGGGGCGAATGAAAAACTGTTTTTT.

This clonotype was seen a handful of times. For the CDR3, the DNA is TGCAGCGTTGAATGGGTCGGACAGAGCTCCTACAATGAGCAGTTCTTC. Translation: CSVEWVGQSSYNEQFF. This chain uses TRBV29-1 with TRBJ2-1; possible D gene TRBD1, 6 bases. CDR1 is SQVTM, CDR2 ANQGSEA, per germline. V was cut by 2 bases and J by 0 bases, with 14 bases left in between. The CDR3 is made up of 16 amino acids.

CDR3 residues: CASSLRTVYNEQFF. The CDR3 bases are TGTGCCAGCAGTCTCCGGACAGTTTACAATGAGCAGTTCTTC. The V gene is TRBV28, the J gene TRBJ2-1, with TRBD1 as a possible D gene (6 bases). This CDR3 region has 14 residues. The V end lost 5 bases, the J end lost 4 bases, and 12 bases lay between the germline ends. Germline V gene sequence: CDR1 MDHEN, CDR2 SYDVKM.

This clonotype was detected only a few times. The chain recombines TRBV7-9 with TRBJ2-1; 8 nucleotides align to TRBD2. The CDR3 extends over 15 amino acids. CDR1 is SEHNR, CDR2 FQNEAQ, per germline (reference sequence). V was pared by 6 bases and J by 6 bases, with 10 bases of the junction left unmatched. CDR3: CASSPWVAGFNEQFF. CDR3 nucleotides: TGTGCCAGCAGTCCTTGGGTAGCGGGATTCAATGAGCAGTTCTTC.

There are a few counts of this clonotype. The chain links TRBV9 to TRBJ2-5; 9 bases line up with TRBD2. The DNA end is a closer match to TRBJ2-1, so the J assignment may be wrong. Germline-derived CDR1 and CDR2 are SGDLS and YYNGEE. This CDR3 region has 14 residues. The CDR3 is CASSAIAGAAEQFF. CDR3 coding DNA: TGTGCCAGCAGCGCGATAGCGGGAGCTGCTGAGCAGTTCTTC.

This clonotype was found a few times. The chain recombines TRBV24-1 with TRBJ2-1, with 7 bases aligning to TRBD1. The J segment lost 3 bases and the V segment lost 9 bases, leaving 7 bases of the junction unmatched. The CDR3 consists of 14 residues. Germline values: CDR1 KGHDR, CDR2 SFDVKD. CDR3 protein: CATEPRDSYNEQFF. The CDR3 DNA follows: TGTGCCACCGAGCCCCGGGACAGCTACAATGAGCAGTTCTTC.

J is TRBJ1-3 and V is TRBV13; D gene unclear. V lost 5 bases and J lost 0, with 17 bases in between. The CDR3 contains 17 residues. CDR1 and CDR2 from the germline V gene are PRHDT and FYEKMQ (reference sequence). CDR3 coding DNA: TGTGCCAGCAGCCTCGGTCAAAGTGGGTACTCTGGAAACACCATATATTTT. Translating gives CASSLGQSGYSGNTIYF.

The genes are TRBV14 and TRBJ2-1; a possible D gene is TRBD1 (6 bases). Trimming removed 4 bases from V and 0 bases from J, with 13 bases in between. The V gene's germline CDR1 is SGHDN and CDR2 FVKESK. The CDR3 has 16 residues. The CDR3 is CASSPMDSYSYNEQFF. DNA for the CDR3: TGTGCCAGCAGCCCCATGGACAGTTACTCCTACAATGAGCAGTTCTTC.

This clonotype has more than one count but fewer than ten. The chain employs TRBV6-2 or TRBV6-3 and TRBJ1-2; D gene unclear. Deletions cut 6 bases from V and 2 bases from J, with 10 bases between. CDR1 MNHEY and CDR2 SVGEGT come from the germline V gene. This CDR3 is built from 13 residues. The CDR3 DNA sequence: TGTGCCAGCAGGAGGGTCTCCAACTATGGCTACACCTTC. Protein: CASRRVSNYGYTF.

V gene TRBV29-1 combines with J gene TRBJ2-4; 10 nucleotides agree with TRBD1. The CDR3 extends over 13 amino acids. Germline V gives CDR1 SQVTM, CDR2 ANQGSEA. CDR3 protein: CIVGQGPENIQYF. The CDR3 nucleotides read TGCATCGTGGGACAGGGGCCTGAAAACATTCAGTACTTC.

The J gene is TRBJ2-1, the V gene TRBV29-1; no clear D gene. The J call is in doubt because the DNA end fits TRBJ2-5 better. Germline-derived CDR1 and CDR2 are SQVTM and ANQGSEA. The CDR3 covers 13 residues. This CDR3 reads CSVVLIQGETQYF. The CDR3 region has the DNA TGCAGCGTTGTCCTAATCCAAGGAGAGACCCAGTACTTC.

The V and J genes are TRBV5-1 and TRBJ2-3; D may be TRBD1 or TRBD2 (6 bases each). The CDR3 covers 16 residues. Trimming removed 3 bases from V and 3 bases from J, with 17 bases in between. Germline CDR1 and CDR2: SGHRS and YFSETQ. The CDR3: CASSSAWGAETDTQYF. The CDR3 bases are TGCGCCAGCAGCTCGGCCTGGGGGGCGGAGACAGATACGCAGTATTTT.

The V and J genes are TRBV12-5 and TRBJ2-5, with D maybe TRBD2 (6 bases). The CDR3 has 14 amino acids. Trimming cost V 4 bases and J 9 bases, with 18 bases left between them. CDR1 and CDR2 (germline): LGHNT, FRNRAP. Here the CDR3 DNA reads TGTGCTAGTGGTTCGTACACTAGGGAGGAGGCCCAGTACTTC. This sequence encodes CASGSYTREEAQYF.

V usage is TRBV7-9 and J usage is TRBJ2-3, with a tentative D call TRBD2 (6 bases). Between the trimmed V and J ends, which lost 5 bases and 2 bases, there was a span of 17 bases. Germline assignment: CDR1 SEHNR and CDR2 FQNEAQ (reference sequence). The CDR3 is 16 residues long. The CDR3 reads CASSPRDGGATDTQYF. As DNA, the CDR3 is TGTGCCAGCAGCCCCCGGGACGGCGGGGCCACAGATACGCAGTATTTT.

Remarks on this clonotype: This CDR3 fails to terminate in the conserved phenylalanine or tryptophan, so it likely reflects a read error. CDR3 sequence: CASSSANTEAFL. CDR3 in DNA: TGTGCCAGCAGTTCCGCGAACACTGAAGCTTTCCTT. The chain joins TRBV12-3 or TRBV12-4 to TRBJ1-1; D unclear. The V end lost 4 bases, the J end lost 1 base, and 4 bases lay between the germline ends. This CDR3 comprises 12 residues.

The rearrangement uses TRBV19 and TRBJ2-5, with 10 bases aligning to TRBD2. The DNA end favors TRBJ2-7, so the J call may be wrong. The germline CDR1 and CDR2 sequences are LNHDA and SQIVND (reference sequence). The CDR3 contains 15 residues. CDR3 DNA sequence: TGTGCCAGTAGCCCCCTAGCGGGAGACTCCTACGAGCAGTACTTC. Translating it yields CASSPLAGDSYEQYF.

The CDR3 protein is CASSLSYRQGAAANSPLHF. The CDR3 nucleotides read TGTGCCAGCAGCTTAAGTTATCGGCAGGGGGCCGCTGCTAATTCACCCCTCCACTTT. The chain links TRBV7-6 to TRBJ1-6; 8 nucleotides agree with TRBD1. J lost 6 bases, V lost 2 bases, and 15 bases had no gene match. Germline V gene data show CDR1 as SGHVS and CDR2 as FNYEAQ. This CDR3 comprises 19 residues.

This clonotype was observed a single time. The rearrangement links TRBV9 to TRBJ2-5; TRBD2 is a possible D gene (6 bases). The last part of the DNA fits TRBJ2-7 better; the J call may be wrong. Germline CDR1 and CDR2: SGDLS and YYNGEE. The CDR3 spans 13 residues. CDR3 bases: TGTGCCAGCAGCGACCTGGAGGGCATCGAGCAGTACTTC. Residues: CASSDLEGIEQYF.

This clonotype was observed a few times. V is TRBV7-9 and J is TRBJ2-1; D possibly uses TRBD1 or TRBD2 (5 bases each). The CDR3 is 15 amino acids. Trimming shortened V by 6 bases and J by 4 bases, and 16 bases separated the two germline ends. The V gene's germline CDR1 is SEHNR and CDR2 FQNEAQ (reference sequence). The CDR3 DNA sequence: TGTGCCAGCAGTGGGGACGGTCCGTCATACAATGAGCAGTTCTTC. It encodes CASSGDGPSYNEQFF.

This clonotype turned up a few times. V and J are TRBV20-1 and TRBJ2-5, with 13 bases aligning to TRBD2. The CDR3 has 15 residues. Trimming took 3 bases from V and 1 from J; bases not matched to a gene: 2. Looked up from germline, CDR1 is DFQATT and CDR2 is SNEGSKA (reference sequence). CDR3 amino acids: CSARRTSGSQETQYF. The CDR3 nucleotides are TGCAGTGCTAGGAGGACTAGCGGGAGCCAAGAGACCCAGTACTTC.

The chain uses TRBV13 and TRBJ2-3; maybe TRBD1 (5 bases). CDR1 and CDR2 (germline): PRHDT, FYEKMQ (reference sequence). Between the trimmed V and J ends, which lost 4 bases and 2 bases, there was a span of 16 bases. The CDR3 contains 16 residues. CDR3 region: CASSSKGYGLTDTQYF. CDR3 nucleotides: TGTGCCAGCAGCTCAAAGGGGTACGGGCTCACAGATACGCAGTATTTT. Full variable domain (remainder filled in from reference TRBV13 and TRBJ2-3): AAGVIQSPRHLIKEKRETATLKCYPIPRHDTVYWYQQGPGQDPQFLISFYEKMQSDKGSIPDRFSAQQFSDYHSELNMSSLELGDSALYFCASSSKGYGLTDTQYFGPGTRLTVL.

This clonotype was counted only a few times. This chain links TRBV11-1 with TRBJ2-7; TRBD2 agrees at 8 bases. Per germline, CDR1 SGHAT and CDR2 FQDESV (reference sequence). This CDR3 spans 13 amino acids. After removal of 5 bases from V and 3 bases from J, the junction contained 3 bases not matched to a gene. The CDR3: CASSHGGDYEQYF. In DNA, the CDR3 is TGTGCCAGCAGCCACGGGGGGGACTACGAGCAGTACTTC.

The chain employs TRBV3-1 and TRBJ2-5; D is undetermined. The J call may be faulty, since TRBJ2-7 better matches the DNA end. Germline-derived CDR1 and CDR2 are LGHDT and YNNKEL (reference sequence). This CDR3 contains 12 residues. The CDR3 sequence is CASSQSLNEQYF. CDR3 coding DNA: TGTGCCAGCAGCCAGTCCCTAAACGAGCAGTACTTC.

The sample holds a few counts of this clonotype. The J gene is TRBJ1-4, the V gene TRBV12-5; D uncertain. Germline V CDR1 and CDR2: LGHNT, FRNRAP. The CDR3 is 16 amino acids. The ends were cut back, 6 bases at V and 0 bases at J, with 14 bases in the middle. The CDR3 is CASGSYPGTTNEKLFF. For the CDR3, the DNA is TGTGCTAGTGGCTCCTACCCCGGGACAACTAATGAAAAACTGTTTTTT. Supplemented by reference TRBV12-5 and TRBJ1-4, the full variable domain reads DARVTQTPRHKVTEMGQEVTMRCQPILGHNTVFWYRQTMMQGLELLAYFRNRAPLDDSGMPKDRFSAEMPDATLATLKIQPSEPRDSAVYFCASGSYPGTTNEKLFFGSGTQLSVL.

V is TRBV20-1 and J is TRBJ2-5; D unclear. The germline gives CDR1 DFQATT, CDR2 SNEGSKA (reference sequence). The CDR3 has 13 residues. Trimming removed 3 bases at V and 2 bases at J, with 10 bases between. CDR3 sequence reads: CSARRQVQETQYF. As DNA, the CDR3 is TGCAGTGCTAGGCGGCAGGTGCAAGAGACCCAGTACTTC.

This clonotype has just a few counts. The chain uses TRBV29-1 and TRBJ2-3; 7 bases match TRBD2. Losses at the gene ends were 3 bases for V and 1 base for J; bases not matched to a gene: 7. CDR1 and CDR2 from the germline V gene are SQVTM and ANQGSEA. CDR3 size: 15 residues. CDR3 sequence: CSVDGVGGGTDTQYF. In DNA form, the CDR3 reads TGCAGCGTTGATGGTGTGGGGGGGGGCACAGATACGCAGTATTTT.

The chain is built from TRBV4-1 and TRBJ2-3, with a possible D match to TRBD1 (5 bases). The CDR3 is made up of 18 amino acids. The germline V gene encodes CDR1 MGHRA and CDR2 YSYEKL. The V and J ends lost 1 base and 2 bases respectively, with 19 bases between them. As DNA, the CDR3 is TGCGCCAGCAGCCAAGGCCCTTTGGGGCGGACCATCACAGATACGCAGTATTTT. Translation: CASSQGPLGRTITDTQYF.